This T cell receptor (beta chain) was sequenced for a study of blood T cell repertoires in COVID-19. On the study more broadly: Sites across the United States, Italy and Spain contributed samples from acute and convalescent COVID-19.

The protocol was immunoSEQ multiplex PCR, while the TCRdb copy is restricted to in-frame clones and leaves out a portion. The data hold 250,000 to 300,000 clones, with approximately 82% observed a single time. The clonotype comes from a man aged 55-75 years who had recovered from COVID-19. Specimen: peripheral blood.

The CDR3 DNA sequence: TGCGCCAGCAGCAAGGACAGGGGGGGAGCAACGAGTCAGGTACGGCAGTACTTC. Translation: CASSKDRGGATSQVRQYF. The rearrangement joins TRBV5-1 to TRBJ2-7, with 10 bases fitting TRBD1. Germline V gene data show CDR1 as SGHRS and CDR2 as YFSETQ. J was trimmed by 9 bases and V by 4 bases; bases with no gene match: 22. This CDR3 region has 18 residues.